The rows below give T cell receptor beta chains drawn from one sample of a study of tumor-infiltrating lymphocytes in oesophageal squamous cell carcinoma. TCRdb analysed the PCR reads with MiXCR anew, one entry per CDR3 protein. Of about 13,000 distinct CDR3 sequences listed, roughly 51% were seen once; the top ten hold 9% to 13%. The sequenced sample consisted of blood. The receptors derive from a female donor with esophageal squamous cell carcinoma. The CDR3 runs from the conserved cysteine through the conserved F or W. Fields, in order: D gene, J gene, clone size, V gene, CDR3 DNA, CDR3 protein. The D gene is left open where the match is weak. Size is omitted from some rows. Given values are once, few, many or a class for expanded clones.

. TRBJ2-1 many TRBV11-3 TGTGCCAGCAGCCGACTAGGGAGCTCCTACAATGAGCAGTTCTTC CASSRLGSSYNEQFF
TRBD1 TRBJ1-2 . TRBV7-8 TGTGCCAGCAGCTTCAAACAGGGGAACTATGGCTACACCTTC CASSFKQGNYGYTF
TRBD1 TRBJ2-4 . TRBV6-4 TGTGCCAGCAGTGACTCGTCAGGGGGCAATGAGCGGTTCTTC CASSDSSGGNERFF
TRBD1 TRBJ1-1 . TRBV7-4 TGTGCCAGCAGCCAGGCGGACAGGCGAACTGAAGCTTTCTTT CASSQADRRTEAFF
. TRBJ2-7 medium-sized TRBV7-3 TGTGCCAGCAGCCCGGGGGGCGGGAGAAGCGGGAACGAGCAGTACTTC CASSPGGGRSGNEQYF
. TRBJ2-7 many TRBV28 TGTGCCAGCAGTTTAGTCACAGGGAAAAACGAGCAGTACTTC CASSLVTGKNEQYF
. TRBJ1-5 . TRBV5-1 TGCGCCAGCAGCCAAGGGGAAATGGAGCCCCAGCATTTT CASSQGEMEPQHF
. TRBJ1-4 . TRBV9 TGTGCCAGCAGCACCTCAACTAATGAAAAACTGTTTTTT CASSTSTNEKLFF
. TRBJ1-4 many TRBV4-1 TGCGCCAGCAGCCACAAGGTTGCAACTAATGAAAAACTGTTTTTT CASSHKVATNEKLFF
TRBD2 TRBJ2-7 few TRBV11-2 TGTGCCAGCAGCCGCTGGGCGACTAGCGGGGCCGAGTACGAGCAGTACTTC CASSRWATSGAEYEQYF
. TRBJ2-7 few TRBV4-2 TGTGCCAGCAGCCGCCGAGAAGAGCAGTACTTC CASSRREEQYF
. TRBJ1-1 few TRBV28 TGTGCCAGCAGTTTATTCCCCCAGGGGTCGGGGAGCACTGAAGCTTTCTTT CASSLFPQGSGSTEAFF
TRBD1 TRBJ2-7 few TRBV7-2 TGTGCCAGCAGAAGGGACAGGGACTACGAGCAGTACTTC CASRRDRDYEQYF
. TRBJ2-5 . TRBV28 TGTGCCAGCAGTTTACCACGAACACAGACCCAGTACTTC CASSLPRTQTQYF
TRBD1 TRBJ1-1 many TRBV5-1 TGCGCCAGCAGCCCAGACAGGGGCCCTGGGGCTTTCTTT CASSPDRGPGAFF
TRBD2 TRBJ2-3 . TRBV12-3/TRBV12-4 TGTGCCAGCAGACTGAGCGGGGCGGGCACAGATACGCAGTATTTT CASRLSGAGTDTQYF
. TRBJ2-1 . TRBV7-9 TGTGCCAGCAGCTTAGGGAGGGCCACAGGCAATGAGCAGTTCTTC CASSLGRATGNEQFF
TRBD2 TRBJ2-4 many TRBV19 TGTGCCAGTAGGGTTAGCGGGGACGGGAGGGACATTCAGTACTTC CASRVSGDGRDIQYF
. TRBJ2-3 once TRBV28 TGTGCCAGCAATCCCACGGACACAGATACGCAGTATTTT CASNPTDTDTQYF
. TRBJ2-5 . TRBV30 TGTGCCTGGAGTGTACGATTGGGGATCGGAGTTGGAGAGACCCAGTACTTC CAWSVRLGIGVGETQYF
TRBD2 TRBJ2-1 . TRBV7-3 TGTGCCAGCAGCTTCGGACTAGCGGGAGGAAAGGAGCAGTTCTTC CASSFGLAGGKEQFF
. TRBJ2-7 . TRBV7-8 TGTGCCAGCAGGTCCGGGACCCACTACGAGCAGTACTTC CASRSGTHYEQYF
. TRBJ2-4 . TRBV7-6 TGTGCCAGCAGTCTACAGGGACTGAAAGCCAAAAACATTCAGTACTTC CASSLQGLKAKNIQYF
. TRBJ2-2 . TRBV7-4 TGTGCCAGCAGCTTAGCACCAGTCGGGGAGCTGTTTTTT CASSLAPVGELFF
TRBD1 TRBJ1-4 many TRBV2 TGTGCCAGCAGCCAACAGGGGGCTGGTGAAAAACTGTTTTTT CASSQQGAGEKLFF
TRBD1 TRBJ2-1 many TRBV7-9 TGTGCCAGCAGCTCCAGGACCGGGACAGGGACTCGCAATGAGCAGTTCTTC CASSSRTGTGTRNEQFF
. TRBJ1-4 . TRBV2 TGTGCCAGCAGGGAAGACAGCTTAATTAATGAAAAACTGTTTTTT CASREDSLINEKLFF